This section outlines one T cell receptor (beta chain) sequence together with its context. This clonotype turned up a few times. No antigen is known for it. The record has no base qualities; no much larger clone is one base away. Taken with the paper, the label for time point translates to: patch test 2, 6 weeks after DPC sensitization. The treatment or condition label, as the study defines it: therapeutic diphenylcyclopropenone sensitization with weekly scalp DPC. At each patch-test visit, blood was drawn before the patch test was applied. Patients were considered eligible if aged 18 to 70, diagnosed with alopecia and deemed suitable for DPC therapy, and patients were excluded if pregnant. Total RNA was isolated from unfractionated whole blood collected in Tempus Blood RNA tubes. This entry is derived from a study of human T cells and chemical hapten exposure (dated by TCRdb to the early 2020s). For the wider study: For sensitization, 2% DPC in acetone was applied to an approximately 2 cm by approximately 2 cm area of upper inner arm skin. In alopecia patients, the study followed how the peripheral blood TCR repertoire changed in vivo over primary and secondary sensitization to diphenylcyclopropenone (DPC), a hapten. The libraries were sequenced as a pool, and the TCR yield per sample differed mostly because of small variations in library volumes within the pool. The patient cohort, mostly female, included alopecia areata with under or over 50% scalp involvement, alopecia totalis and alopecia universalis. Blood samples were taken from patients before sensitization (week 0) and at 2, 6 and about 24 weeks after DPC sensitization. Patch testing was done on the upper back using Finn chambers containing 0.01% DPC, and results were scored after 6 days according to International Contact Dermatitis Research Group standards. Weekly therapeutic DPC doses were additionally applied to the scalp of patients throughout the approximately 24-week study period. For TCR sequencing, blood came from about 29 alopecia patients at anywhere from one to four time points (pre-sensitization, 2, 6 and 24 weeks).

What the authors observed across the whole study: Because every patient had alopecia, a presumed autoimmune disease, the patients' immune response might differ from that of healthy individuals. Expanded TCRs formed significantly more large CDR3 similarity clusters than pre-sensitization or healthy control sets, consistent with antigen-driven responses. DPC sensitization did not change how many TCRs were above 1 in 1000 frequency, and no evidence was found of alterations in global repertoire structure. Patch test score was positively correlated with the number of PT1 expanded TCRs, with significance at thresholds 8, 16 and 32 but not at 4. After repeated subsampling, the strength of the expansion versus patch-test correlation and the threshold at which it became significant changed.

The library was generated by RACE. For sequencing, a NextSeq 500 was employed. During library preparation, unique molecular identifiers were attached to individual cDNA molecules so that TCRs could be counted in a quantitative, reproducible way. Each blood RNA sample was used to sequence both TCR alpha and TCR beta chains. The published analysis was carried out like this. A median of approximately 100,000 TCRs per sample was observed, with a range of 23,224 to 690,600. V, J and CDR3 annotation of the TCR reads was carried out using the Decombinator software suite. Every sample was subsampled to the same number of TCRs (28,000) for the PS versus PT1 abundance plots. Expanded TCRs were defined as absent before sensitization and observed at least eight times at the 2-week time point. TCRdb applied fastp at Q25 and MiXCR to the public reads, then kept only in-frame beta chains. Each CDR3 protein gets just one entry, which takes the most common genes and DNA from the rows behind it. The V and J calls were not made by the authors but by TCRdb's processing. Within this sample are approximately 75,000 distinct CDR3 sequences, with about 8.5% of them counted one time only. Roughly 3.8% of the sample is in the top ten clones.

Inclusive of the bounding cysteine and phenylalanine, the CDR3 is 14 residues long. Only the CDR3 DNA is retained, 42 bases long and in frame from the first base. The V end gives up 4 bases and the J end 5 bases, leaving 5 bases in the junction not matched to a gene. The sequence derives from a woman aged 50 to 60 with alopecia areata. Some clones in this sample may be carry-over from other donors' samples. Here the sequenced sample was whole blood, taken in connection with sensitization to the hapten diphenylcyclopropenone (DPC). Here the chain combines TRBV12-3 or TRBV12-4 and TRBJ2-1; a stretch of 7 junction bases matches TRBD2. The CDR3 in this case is CASSSPREDNEQFF. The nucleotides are TGTGCCAGCAGTTCCCCTCGGGAGGACAATGAGCAGTTCTTC.